The TCR beta chain under discussion was sequenced for a study of spatial heterogeneity in lung cancer. Study-wide context: Raw reads contained each unique TCR and UMI combination more than ten times on average.

Described time point: sample taken at primary tumor resection. The donors comprised some 70 untreated early-stage non-small cell lung cancer patients. Carried by each TCR cDNA molecule was a unique molecular identifier. One entry per CDR3 protein results from TCRdb running MiXCR on the 5' RACE reads. Among over 2,500 distinct CDR3 sequences listed, approximately 3% were seen once. This clonotype is categorized as medium-sized. Sequenced here: normal lung tissue next to the tumor, sampled at surgery. The receptor was derived from a male donor with early-stage non-small cell lung cancer.

The CDR3 sequence: CASSQPGRYTSGGAEQFF. CDR3 DNA: TGTGCCAGCAGCCAACCCGGGCGGTATACTAGCGGGGGGGCTGAGCAGTTCTTC. The rearrangement links TRBV3-1 to TRBJ2-1; 13 positions agree with TRBD2. The CDR3 is made up of 18 amino acids. Germline CDR1 and CDR2: LGHDT and YNNKEL (reference sequence). The V and J ends lost 2 bases and 9 bases, in that order; junction bases with no gene match: 13.